Below, 2 T cell receptor beta chains from the same sample are listed, as sequenced in a study of CD8 T cells in Susac syndrome. A quantity of about 0.45 to 1 ug RNA underwent reverse transcription using random hexamers. TCRdb redid the calling of the immunoSEQ multiplex PCR reads with MiXCR, one entry per CDR3 protein. In the table there are 150,000 to 200,000 distinct CDR3 sequences, just under 95% of which are singletons. The sample taken for sequencing was CD4+ T cells from PBMCs. The receptors were sampled from a human donor in good health.

CDR3 nucleotide sequence: TGTGCCAGCAGTTACAGGCAAAGCACAGATACGCAGTATTTT. Its translation is CASSYRQSTDTQYF. The rearrangement links TRBV6-6 to TRBJ2-3; D not resolved. Germline assignment: CDR1 MNHNY and CDR2 SVGAGI (reference sequence). Trimming left V 2 bases short and J 0 bases short, with 6 bases between. This CDR3 region has 14 residues.

Here the CDR3 reads CASSVRATLYNEQFF. CDR3 DNA sequence: TGTGCCAGCAGCGTACGGGCCACCCTTTACAATGAGCAGTTCTTC. The chain joins TRBV9 to TRBJ2-1; the D is unclear. CDR3 length equals 15 residues. CDR1 SGDLS and CDR2 YYNGEE come from the germline V gene. The ends were cut back, 1 base at V and 4 bases at J, with 12 bases in the middle.